A single sample gave rise to the 9 T cell receptor beta chains below, sequenced in a study of shared clonotypes between healthy human individuals. Profiled with immunoSEQ multiplex PCR; TCRdb holds only in-frame clones, not every one. Of under 1,900,000 clones in the sample, roughly 98.5% were seen once. Sequencing input: naive CD4+ T cells sorted from blood. This sample's subset: CD45RA+ positively selected. These receptors came from a young man in good health.

This chain links TRBV18 with TRBJ1-1; TRBD1 aligns across 7 bases. This CDR3 contains 12 residues. Losses at the gene ends were 3 bases for V and 8 bases for J; bases not matched to a gene: 3. Germline CDR1 reads KGHSH; CDR2 reads LQKENI. The CDR3 loop is CASSPTGSEAFF. The CDR3 DNA sequence: TGTGCCAGCTCACCGACAGGGTCCGAAGCTTTCTTT. Full variable domain (rest looked up from reference TRBV18 and TRBJ1-1): NAGVMQNPRHLVRRRGQEARLRCSPMKGHSHVYWYRQLPEEGLKFMVYLQKENIIDESGMPKERFSAEFPKEGPSILRIQQVVRGDSAAYFCASSPTGSEAFFGQGTRLTVV.

CDR3 DNA: TGTGCCAGCAGCAACAGGGGTACCCACGAGCAGTACTTC. This sequence encodes CASSNRGTHEQYF. This chain connects TRBV5-4 to TRBJ2-7, with 7 nucleotides matching TRBD1. This CDR3 has 13 residues. Per germline, CDR1 SGHNT and CDR2 YYREEE (reference sequence). V lost 4 bases and J lost 5; bases outside the gene matches: 6.

CDR3 in DNA: TGTGCCAGTAGTTGGGGACTCGATTTCTCTGGAAACACCATATATTTT. Translating it yields CASSWGLDFSGNTIYF. This sequence joins TRBV19 and TRBJ1-3; D is perhaps TRBD1 (5 bases). Trimming shortened V by 5 bases and J by 0 bases, and 14 bases separated the two germline ends. Germline CDR1 and CDR2: LNHDA and SQIVND (reference sequence). The CDR3 runs 16 residues.

V is TRBV28 and J is TRBJ1-2; D gene unclear. The V gene lost 3 bases and the J gene lost 8 bases, with 13 bases spanning the gap. Germline V gene data show CDR1 as MDHEN and CDR2 as SYDVKM. The CDR3 is made up of 13 amino acids. The CDR3 region has the DNA TGTGCCAGCAGTTTTAGAGGTCGATGGGGCTACACCTTC. Encoded protein: CASSFRGRWGYTF.

J is TRBJ1-1 and V is TRBV9, with a tentative D call TRBD1 (5 bases). This CDR3 spans 15 amino acids. Germline CDR1 SGDLS, CDR2 YYNGEE. Trimming removed 0 bases from V and 0 bases from J, with 9 bases in between. The CDR3 coding sequence is TGTGCCAGCAGCGTAGGAGGGGCCATGAACACTGAAGCTTTCTTT. Residues: CASSVGGAMNTEAFF. The full variable domain, with the rest looked up from reference TRBV9 and TRBJ1-1, is DSGVTQTPKHLITATGQRVTLRCSPRSGDLSVYWYQQSLDQGLQFLIQYYNGEERAKGNILERFSAQQFPDLHSELNLSSLELGDSALYFCASSVGGAMNTEAFFGQGTRLTVV.

The chain links TRBV18 to TRBJ1-1; D ambiguous. V dropped 4 bases and J dropped 7 bases, with 10 bases sitting between them. Germline V CDR1 and CDR2: KGHSH, LQKENI. The CDR3 contains 12 residues. The CDR3 nucleotides are TGTGCCAGCTCACGTAGGGAAATTGAAGCTTTCTTT. This gives the protein CASSRREIEAFF.

V and J are TRBV5-1 and TRBJ2-1; D possibly corresponds to TRBD2 (5 bases). CDR3 length: 17 amino acids. The germline CDR1 and CDR2 sequences are SGHRS and YFSETQ. Between the trimmed V and J ends, which lost 0 bases and 9 bases, there was a span of 22 bases. The chain's CDR3 is CASSLGVSGTIHGEQFF. The CDR3, as DNA: TGCGCCAGCAGCTTGGGGGTGTCGGGAACTATCCACGGTGAGCAGTTCTTC.

The V call is TRBV6-5, the J call TRBJ2-7; 14 nucleotides line up with TRBD2. CDR3 size: 15 residues. V was pared by 8 bases and J by 7 bases, with 10 bases of the junction left unmatched. Germline V lookup: CDR1 MNHEY, CDR2 SVGAGI. CDR3 loop: CASGIGTSGGREQYF. CDR3 DNA: TGTGCCAGCGGAATTGGGACTAGCGGGGGCCGGGAGCAGTACTTC.

The rearrangement uses TRBV30 and TRBJ2-7, with D unresolved. With 3 bases removed from V and 2 bases from J, the gap between germline ends came to 5 bases. There are 11 residues in the CDR3. The V gene's germline CDR1 is GTSNPN and CDR2 SVGIG (reference sequence). The CDR3 protein is CAWRSPYEQYF. In nucleotides, the CDR3 is TGTGCCTGGAGATCACCCTACGAGCAGTACTTC.